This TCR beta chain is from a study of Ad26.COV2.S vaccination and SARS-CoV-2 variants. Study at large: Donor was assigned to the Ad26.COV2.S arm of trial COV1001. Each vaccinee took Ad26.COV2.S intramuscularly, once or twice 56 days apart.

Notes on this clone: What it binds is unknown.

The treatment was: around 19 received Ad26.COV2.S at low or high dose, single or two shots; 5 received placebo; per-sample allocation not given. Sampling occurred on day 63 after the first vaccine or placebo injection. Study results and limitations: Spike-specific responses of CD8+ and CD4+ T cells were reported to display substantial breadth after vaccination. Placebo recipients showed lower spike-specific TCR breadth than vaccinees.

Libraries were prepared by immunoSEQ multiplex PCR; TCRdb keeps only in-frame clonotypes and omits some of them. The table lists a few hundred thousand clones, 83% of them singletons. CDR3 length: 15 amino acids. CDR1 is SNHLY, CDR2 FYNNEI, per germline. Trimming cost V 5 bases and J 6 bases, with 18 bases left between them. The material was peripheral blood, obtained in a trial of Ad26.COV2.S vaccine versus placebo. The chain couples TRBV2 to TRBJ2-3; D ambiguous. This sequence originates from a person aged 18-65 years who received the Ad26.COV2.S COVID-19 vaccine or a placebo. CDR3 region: CASSTGPVGSDTQYF. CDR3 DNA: TGTGCCAGCAGTACCGGACCCGTAGGGTCGGATACGCAGTATTTT.